These 4 T cell receptor beta chains were sequenced from one sample in a study of T cells in Graves' hyperthyroidism and ophthalmopathy. Researchers took RNA transcripts and amplified the TCR beta CDR3 regions from them. An initial round of RT-PCR targeting the TCR CDR3 relied on the HTBI primer set. Via MiXCR, TCRdb re-called the multiplex PCR reads, giving one row per CDR3 protein. The sample carries 500,000 or so distinct CDR3 sequences, under 20% recorded once. Specimen: blood. These receptors were collected from a young woman with Graves' ophthalmopathy.

This clonotype showed up many times. V and J are TRBV2 and TRBJ1-2; a weak D match, TRBD1 (6 bases). Germline V CDR1 and CDR2: SNHLY, FYNNEI. The V end was cut by 2 bases, the J end by 5 bases, with 9 bases between. The CDR3 length is 13 residues. The CDR3 DNA follows: TGTGCCAGCAGTGAACAGGGGCCGTATGGCTACACCTTC. Residues: CASSEQGPYGYTF.

This clonotype was seen repeatedly, ten times or more. This chain joins TRBV7-9 and TRBJ2-1; tentatively, D is TRBD2 (5 bases). The CDR3 extends over 15 amino acids. Germline CDR1 and CDR2: SEHNR and FQNEAQ (reference sequence). V shed 8 bases and J shed 0 bases, with 14 bases lying between them. The CDR3 sequence is CASLVSATSYNEQFF. The CDR3 nucleotides read TGTGCCAGCCTGGTTAGCGCTACCTCCTACAATGAGCAGTTCTTC.

Ten or more counts support this clonotype. The rearrangement joins TRBV20-1 to TRBJ2-7, with 7 bases matching TRBD1. Losses at the gene ends were 2 bases for V and 6 bases for J; bases not matched to a gene: 4. Germline V gene data show CDR1 as DFQATT and CDR2 as SNEGSKA (reference sequence). The CDR3 is made up of 12 amino acids. As DNA, the CDR3 is TGCAGTGCTAGAAAGGGGGCAAGCGAGCAGTACTTC. Translated, it gives CSARKGASEQYF.

Only a few counts were recorded for this clonotype. The gene calls are TRBV15 and TRBJ1-4, with a weak D call TRBD1 (5 bases). The V gene's germline CDR1 is LNHNV and CDR2 YYDKDF (reference sequence). V shed 2 bases and J shed 7 bases, with 11 bases lying between them. This CDR3 comprises 14 residues. The chain's CDR3 is CATSRMGVGEKLFF. In DNA form, the CDR3 reads TGTGCCACCAGCAGAATGGGGGTTGGTGAAAAACTGTTTTTT.